A selection of T cell receptor beta chains follows, all from one sample in a study of shared clonotypes between healthy human individuals. Produced via immunoSEQ multiplex PCR; TCRdb's table is partial and in-frame only. Found here are 2 million to 2.5 million clones, 85% to 95% of them singletons; the top ten hold roughly 1.8%. The sequenced material came from naive CD8+ T cells from PBMCs. The receptor set was obtained from a man aged 18 to 29 in good health. Some clones in this sample may be carry-over from other donors' samples. Each CDR3 is given with its conserved first and last residue. Fields, in order: J gene, V gene, D gene, clone size, CDR3 protein, CDR3 DNA. D genes are given only for firm matches. Size is stated for part of the rows, as once, few or many counts, or as a class when the clone is expanded.

j_gene: TRBJ1-5; v_gene: TRBV27; d_gene: NA; abundance: NA; CDR3aa: CASSGRGAYQPQHF; CDR3nt: TGTGCCAGCAGTGGCCGGGGGGCCTATCAGCCCCAGCATTTT
j_gene: TRBJ2-7; v_gene: TRBV4-2; d_gene: TRBD2; abundance: NA; CDR3aa: CASSHNSGRGSYEQYF; CDR3nt: TGTGCCAGCAGCCATAATAGCGGGAGAGGCTCCTACGAGCAGTACTTC
j_gene: TRBJ1-5; v_gene: TRBV5-5; d_gene: TRBD1; abundance: NA; CDR3aa: CASSWTGTLNQPQHF; CDR3nt: TGTGCCAGCAGCTGGACAGGGACGCTCAATCAGCCCCAGCATTTT
j_gene: TRBJ2-7; v_gene: TRBV2; d_gene: TRBD2; abundance: NA; CDR3aa: CASRSGTSGHEQYF; CDR3nt: TGTGCCAGCAGGTCCGGGACTAGCGGCCACGAGCAGTACTTC
j_gene: TRBJ2-1; v_gene: TRBV6-5; d_gene: TRBD2; abundance: NA; CDR3aa: CASSGTSDSYNEQFF; CDR3nt: TGTGCCAGCAGCGGGACTAGCGACTCCTACAATGAGCAGTTCTTC
j_gene: TRBJ2-7; v_gene: TRBV28; d_gene: TRBD2; abundance: NA; CDR3aa: CASSYPRAGGGKYEQYF; CDR3nt: TGTGCCAGCAGTTACCCCCGCGCGGGAGGTGGGAAATACGAGCAGTACTTC
j_gene: TRBJ2-5; v_gene: TRBV7-9; d_gene: NA; abundance: NA; CDR3aa: CASSLRDSPSETQYF; CDR3nt: TGTGCCAGCAGCCTAAGGGACTCGCCGTCGGAGACCCAGTACTTC
j_gene: TRBJ1-2; v_gene: TRBV6-5; d_gene: NA; abundance: NA; CDR3aa: CASSYRGTPNYGYTF; CDR3nt: TGTGCCAGCAGTTACCGAGGGACACCTAACTATGGCTACACCTTC
j_gene: TRBJ2-2; v_gene: TRBV30; d_gene: NA; abundance: NA; CDR3aa: CAWDAGVGSGELFF; CDR3nt: TGTGCCTGGGACGCAGGGGTTGGGAGCGGGGAGCTGTTTTTT
j_gene: TRBJ1-1; v_gene: TRBV27; d_gene: NA; abundance: once; CDR3aa: CASSPQTVQGNTEAFF; CDR3nt: TGTGCCAGCAGTCCCCAAACAGTACAGGGGAACACTGAAGCTTTCTTT
j_gene: TRBJ2-7; v_gene: TRBV4-2; d_gene: TRBD2; abundance: NA; CDR3aa: CASSGTSGRSSYEQYF; CDR3nt: TGTGCCAGCAGCGGGACTAGCGGGAGGTCCTCCTACGAGCAGTACTTC
j_gene: TRBJ2-7; v_gene: TRBV11-2; d_gene: TRBD1; abundance: NA; CDR3aa: CASSTTLFGQGVYEQYF; CDR3nt: TGTGCCAGCAGTACTACCCTCTTCGGACAGGGGGTCTACGAGCAGTACTTC
j_gene: TRBJ2-3; v_gene: TRBV27; d_gene: TRBD2; abundance: NA; CDR3aa: CASSLLTSAGGTDTQYF; CDR3nt: TGTGCCAGCAGTTTACTGACTAGCGCGGGGGGGACAGATACGCAGTATTTT
j_gene: TRBJ2-7; v_gene: TRBV29-1; d_gene: TRBD2; abundance: NA; CDR3aa: CSVVPSGFSYEQYF; CDR3nt: TGCAGCGTTGTTCCTAGCGGGTTCTCCTACGAGCAGTACTTC
j_gene: TRBJ2-7; v_gene: TRBV15; d_gene: TRBD2; abundance: NA; CDR3aa: CATSRGSGDIYEQYF; CDR3nt: TGTGCCACCAGCAGAGGCAGCGGGGATATCTACGAGCAGTACTTC
j_gene: TRBJ1-1; v_gene: TRBV19; d_gene: NA; abundance: NA; CDR3aa: CASMADSGEAFF; CDR3nt: TGTGCCAGTATGGCGGACTCGGGTGAAGCTTTCTTT
j_gene: TRBJ2-7; v_gene: TRBV29-1; d_gene: TRBD2; abundance: NA; CDR3aa: CSVEVVAGNGIEQYF; CDR3nt: TGCAGCGTTGAGGTAGTAGCGGGAAATGGCATAGAGCAGTACTTC
j_gene: TRBJ2-7; v_gene: TRBV9; d_gene: TRBD2; abundance: NA; CDR3aa: CASSVPAAGGPNEQYF; CDR3nt: TGTGCCAGCAGCGTCCCAGCAGCGGGAGGGCCGAACGAGCAGTACTTC
j_gene: TRBJ2-2; v_gene: TRBV7-6; d_gene: NA; abundance: NA; CDR3aa: CASSLDQEGVNTGELFF; CDR3nt: TGTGCCAGCAGCCTAGATCAGGAGGGAGTTAACACCGGGGAGCTGTTTTTT
j_gene: TRBJ2-7; v_gene: TRBV28; d_gene: TRBD1; abundance: NA; CDR3aa: CASKVIGTGFEQYF; CDR3nt: TGTGCCAGCAAAGTAATCGGGACAGGCTTCGAGCAGTACTTC
j_gene: TRBJ1-1; v_gene: TRBV28; d_gene: NA; abundance: NA; CDR3aa: CAVGLRLNTEAFF; CDR3nt: TGTGCAGTGGGCCTGCGCCTGAACACTGAAGCTTTCTTT
j_gene: TRBJ1-5; v_gene: TRBV27; d_gene: TRBD1; abundance: NA; CDR3aa: CASKTGSQPQHF; CDR3nt: TGTGCCAGCAAGACAGGGTCCCAGCCCCAGCATTTT
j_gene: TRBJ2-7; v_gene: TRBV14; d_gene: NA; abundance: NA; CDR3aa: CASSLTHPGYEQYF; CDR3nt: TGTGCCAGCAGCCTAACGCATCCAGGGTACGAGCAGTACTTC
j_gene: TRBJ2-3; v_gene: TRBV25-1; d_gene: NA; abundance: NA; CDR3aa: CASSEYRVKDTQYF; CDR3nt: TGTGCCAGCAGTGAATACAGGGTCAAAGATACGCAGTATTTT
j_gene: TRBJ1-4; v_gene: TRBV19; d_gene: NA; abundance: NA; CDR3aa: CASRGATNEKLFF; CDR3nt: TGTGCCAGTAGGGGGGCTACTAATGAAAAACTGTTTTTT
j_gene: TRBJ2-5; v_gene: TRBV2; d_gene: TRBD2; abundance: NA; CDR3aa: CASRLAGYQETQYF; CDR3nt: TGTGCCAGCAGGCTAGCGGGGTATCAAGAGACCCAGTACTTC
j_gene: TRBJ2-7; v_gene: TRBV27; d_gene: NA; abundance: NA; CDR3aa: CASSLGSGLSYEQYF; CDR3nt: TGTGCCAGCAGTTTGGGTAGCGGACTTTCCTACGAGCAGTACTTC
j_gene: TRBJ2-1; v_gene: TRBV5-1; d_gene: NA; abundance: NA; CDR3aa: CASSQLGRGLYNEQFF; CDR3nt: TGCGCCAGCAGCCAACTGGGGCGGGGGCTCTACAATGAGCAGTTCTTC